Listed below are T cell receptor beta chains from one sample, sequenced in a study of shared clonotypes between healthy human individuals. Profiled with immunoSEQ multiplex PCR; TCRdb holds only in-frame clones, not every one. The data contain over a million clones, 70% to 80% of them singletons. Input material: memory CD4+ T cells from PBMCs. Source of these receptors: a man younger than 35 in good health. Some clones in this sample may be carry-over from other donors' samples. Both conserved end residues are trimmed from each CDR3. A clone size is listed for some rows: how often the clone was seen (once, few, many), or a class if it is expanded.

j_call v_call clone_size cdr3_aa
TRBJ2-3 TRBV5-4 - ASSSSQEADTQY
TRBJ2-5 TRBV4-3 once ASSQRTEETQY
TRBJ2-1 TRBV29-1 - SGRRLLSGDEQF
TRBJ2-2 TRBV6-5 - AGRTSGSRGGELF
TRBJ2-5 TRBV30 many AWSTAGWQETQY
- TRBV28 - ASSSAGTSNYEQY
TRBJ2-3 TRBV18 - ASQQVPSTDTQY
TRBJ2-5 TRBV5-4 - ASSSVTGGRGETQY
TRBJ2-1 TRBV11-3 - ASSSGGNSYNEQF
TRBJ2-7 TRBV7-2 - ASSLTSGSSPYEQY
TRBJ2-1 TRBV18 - ATATGGRASGSYNEQF
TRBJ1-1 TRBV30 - AWSEGYLTEAF
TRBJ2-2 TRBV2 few ASSSESRELF
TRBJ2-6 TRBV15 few ATSRVADANVLT